The T cell receptor (beta chain) under discussion was sequenced for a study of shared clonotypes between healthy human individuals. Study at large: The cohort had two women and three men, ages 18 to 49.

Trimming cost V 9 bases and J 6 bases; bases outside gene matches: 10. Germline CDR1 and CDR2: MNHEY and SMNVEV (reference sequence). This CDR3 spans 14 amino acids. Naive CD8 isolation took CD45RO-negative cells positively selected for CCR7 and excluded terminally differentiated effector memory CD45RA+ cells. Donors had no recently reported acute infections or vaccinations and were HIV-negative. As to this clone: Other nucleotide sequences in the sample specify the same CDR3.

The data were produced by immunoSEQ multiplex PCR, yet TCRdb's version contains in-frame clones alone and is incomplete. The repertoire holds about 2,200,000 clones, with just over 90% as singletons. The receptor was derived from a man younger than 35 in good health. Some clones in this sample may be carry-over from other donors' samples. J is TRBJ2-1 and V is TRBV27, with 8 positions matching TRBD2. Sequenced sample: naive CD8+ T cells from PBMCs. CDR3 sequence reads: CASRTTGGGNEQFF. CDR3 nucleotides: TGTGCCAGTCGGACAACGGGAGGGGGCAATGAGCAGTTCTTC.